This T cell receptor (beta chain) originates from a study of cytomegalovirus exposure and HLA in healthy donors. On this clone: The target antigen is unknown.

Overall study results and limits: Compared with the roughly 730-donor mean, an Asian-associated ancestry cluster reportedly had fewer N-insertions, according to a later analysis. Later genetic work tied a missense DCLRE1C variant to beta-chain V and J trimming. Presence/absence analyses took donor sequencing depth as roughly uniform.

Germline V lookup: CDR1 PRHDT, CDR2 FYEKMQ (reference sequence). V lost 2 bases and J lost 0, with 7 bases in between. The CDR3 contains 14 residues. PCR used 60 Vbeta primers and 13 Jbeta primers. Sequenced by immunoSEQ multiplex PCR; TCRdb stores in-frame clones only, minus some. The data show about 150,000 clones, about 85% seen once. The sequenced sample consisted of PBMCs. The V call is TRBV13, the J call TRBJ1-1, with a tentative D call TRBD1 (5 bases). This TCR was sampled from a human donor in good health. CDR3 protein: CASSLSTVNTEAFF. The CDR3 DNA reads as TGTGCCAGCAGCTTATCGACAGTGAACACTGAAGCTTTCTTT.